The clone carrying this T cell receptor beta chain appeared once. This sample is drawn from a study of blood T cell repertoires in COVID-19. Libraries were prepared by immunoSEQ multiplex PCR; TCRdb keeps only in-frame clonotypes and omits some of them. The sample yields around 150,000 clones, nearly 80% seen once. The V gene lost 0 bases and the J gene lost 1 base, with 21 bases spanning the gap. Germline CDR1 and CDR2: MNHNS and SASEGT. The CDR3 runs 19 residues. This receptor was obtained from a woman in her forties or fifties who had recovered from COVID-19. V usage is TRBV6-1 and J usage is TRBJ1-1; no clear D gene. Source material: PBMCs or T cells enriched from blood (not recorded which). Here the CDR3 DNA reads TGTGCCAGCAGTGAAGCATGGAAGGTCGTCCCACCAGGGAACACTGAAGCTTTCTTT. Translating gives CASSEAWKVVPPGNTEAFF.